Sequencing of this T cell receptor (beta chain) was carried out in a study of blood T cell repertoires in COVID-19. Looking at the study overall: COVID-19 samples from acute and convalescent phases originated in the United States, Italy and Spain.

Germline trimming cut 8 bases from V and 4 bases from J; bases unmatched to any gene: 14. This CDR3 has 15 amino acids. Germline V lookup: CDR1 MNHEY, CDR2 SVGAGI. Original processing methods: Reference gene primer amplification yielded estimated nucleated cell counts. Sequenced by immunoSEQ multiplex PCR; TCRdb stores in-frame clones only, minus some. V and J calls and clone size follow that table, whereas D and trimming were derived from the DNA. The data show over 450,000 clones, 85% to 90% seen once. Seattle enrolled patients during active infection and tracked them longitudinally. The receptor was derived from a woman in her fifties or sixties with COVID-19, enrolled during active disease. The chain has TRBV6-5 and TRBJ2-7; TRBD1 aligns across 7 bases. Sequenced sample: peripheral blood. This CDR3 is CASSLEGTALYEQYF. CDR3 nucleotide sequence: TGTGCCAGCTCCCTCGAAGGGACAGCTCTTTACGAGCAGTACTTC.